This T cell receptor (beta chain) was retrieved from a study of CD8+CD57+ T cells in acquired aplastic anemia. Turning to the study itself: The mean DNA yield obtained from sorted CD4+ and CD8+ cells came to around 3 ug.

The template used for profiling TCR beta VDJ and CDR3 was genomic DNA. TCRdb independently ran MiXCR on the reads; one entry per CDR3 protein. The sample contains 270,000 or so distinct CDR3 sequences, roughly 82% of which appear only once. All patients picked for sequencing had shown, by flow cytometry, an expansion of CD8+CD57+ cells. Trimming cost V 3 bases and J 15 bases, with 22 bases left between them. The V gene's germline CDR1 is SGDLS and CDR2 YYNGEE. CDR3 size: 15 residues. The TCR originated in a human donor with aplastic anemia. The chain is built from TRBV9 and TRBJ1-6, with no clear D. What was sequenced was sorted CD4+, CD8+, or CD8+CD57+ T cells (not recorded which) from PBMCs. The CDR3 reads CASSAGTAGLSYLHF. CDR3 nucleotides: TGTGCCAGCAGCGCAGGAACAGCGGGCCTCTCATACCTCCACTTT.